A single sample is the source of the 23 T cell receptor beta chains below, sequenced in a study of blood T cells in healthy people across ages. The authors ran a second PCR of 7 to 11 cycles using a sample-barcoded 5' primer and a J-beta primer mix. In TCRdb, the 5' RACE reads were re-called with MiXCR into one record per CDR3 protein. Of 650,000 to 1,000,000 distinct CDR3 sequences listed, about 37% are singletons. The sequenced material came from blood. All receptors derive from a man aged 18-30 years in good health.

This clonotype was detected only a few times. The V call is TRBV5-8, the J call TRBJ2-4, with D unclear. The CDR3 runs 14 residues. Germline V lookup: CDR1 SGHTS, CDR2 YDEGEE. V lost 1 base and J lost 4, with 9 bases in between. The CDR3 sequence is CASSLLSAKNIQYF. Written as DNA, the CDR3 is TGTGCCAGCAGCTTGCTTTCGGCTAAAAACATTCAGTACTTC.

Remarks on this clonotype: A clone one base away is much larger, so this may be a read error. This chain connects TRBV5-1 to TRBJ2-7, with 7 bases fitting TRBD1. V dropped 7 bases and J dropped 7; count of bases not matched to a gene: 8. Germline loops: CDR1 SGHRS, CDR2 YFSETQ. The CDR3 consists of 12 residues. The CDR3 spells CASGGQDNEQYF. In DNA form, the CDR3 reads TGCGCCAGCGGAGGACAGGACAATGAGCAGTACTTC.

This clonotype was observed many times. The chain combines TRBV12-3 or TRBV12-4 with TRBJ1-2, with a weak D call TRBD1 (6 bases). This CDR3 is built from 15 residues. Trimming removed 6 bases from V and 6 bases from J, with 20 bases in between. The CDR3 bases are TGTGCCAGCAGCCCGGCCCGGGACACCTCTCATGGCTACACCTTC. Protein sequence: CASSPARDTSHGYTF.

The chain couples TRBV19 to TRBJ2-1, with D possibly TRBD1 on 5 matching bases. Trimming took off 3 bases at V and 9 bases at J, with 21 bases between the two ends. Per germline, CDR1 LNHDA and CDR2 SQIVND (reference sequence). The CDR3 loop spans 16 amino acids. The CDR3 region is CASSMGRQYYQIEQFF. CDR3 nucleotides: TGTGCCAGTAGTATGGGGCGACAGTACTATCAAATTGAGCAGTTCTTC.

This clonotype has just one count. The rearrangement joins TRBV7-2 to TRBJ1-4, with TRBD1 as a possible D gene (6 bases). Germline-derived CDR1 and CDR2 are SGHTA and FQGNSA. V lost 2 bases to trimming and J lost 5 bases, with 15 bases between them. The CDR3 extends over 16 amino acids. The CDR3 DNA reads TGTGCCAGCAGCTTATCCCGAGGAGGGGGGAATGAAAAACTGTTTTTT. Encoded protein: CASSLSRGGGNEKLFF. The full variable domain, in which reference TRBV7-2 and TRBJ1-4 provide the parts outside the CDR3, is GAGVSQSPSNKVTEKGKDVELRCDPISGHTALYWYRQSLGQGLEFLIYFQGNSAPDKSGLPSDRFSAERTGGSVSTLTIQRTQQEDSAVYLCASSLSRGGGNEKLFFGSGTQLSVL.

This clonotype was seen ten or more times. This chain uses TRBV29-1 with TRBJ1-4; 9 bases match TRBD1. The junction had 4 bases not matched to a gene; V was cut back by 7 bases and J by 7 bases. This CDR3 is 12 amino acids long. The V gene's germline CDR1 is SQVTM and CDR2 ANQGSEA. The CDR3 region is CSAGTGSEKLFF. In DNA, the CDR3 is TGCAGCGCCGGGACAGGGTCTGAAAAACTGTTTTTT. Full variable domain (missing parts from reference TRBV29-1 and TRBJ1-4): SAVISQKPSRDICQRGTSLTIQCQVDSQVTMMFWYRQQPGQSLTLIATANQGSEATYESGFVIDKFPISRPNLTFSTLTVSNMSPEDSSIYLCSAGTGSEKLFFGSGTQLSVL.

This clonotype has ten or more counts. The chain joins TRBV6-2 or TRBV6-3 to TRBJ2-5, with TRBD1 matching 10 bases. CDR1 is MNHEY and CDR2 is SVGEGT in the germline V gene. The ends lost 7 bases at V and 0 bases at J; junction bases unmatched: 14. The length of the CDR3 is 18 residues. The CDR3 DNA reads TGTGCCAGCACCCCGCTGGGACAGGGGACCTCGTACCAAGAGACCCAGTACTTC. Its protein is CASTPLGQGTSYQETQYF.

The chain employs TRBV19 and TRBJ2-5, with a possible D match to TRBD2 (7 bases). The length of the CDR3 is 15 residues. Germline values: CDR1 LNHDA, CDR2 SQIVND (reference sequence). Trimming cost V 4 bases and J 11 bases, with 23 bases left between them. The DNA of the CDR3 is TGTGCCAGTAGTAGGACTAGGGGGTCATACAATGAGCAGTACTTC. This translates into CASSRTRGSYNEQYF.

This clonotype was counted between two and nine times. The V and J genes are TRBV4-1 and TRBJ2-7; no reliable D call. This CDR3 region has 14 residues. Trimming cost V 1 base and J 2 bases, with 9 bases left between them. The germline V gene encodes CDR1 MGHRA and CDR2 YSYEKL. The CDR3 DNA reads as TGCGCCAGCAGCCAAGCTATGGTAGCCTACGAGCAGTACTTC. Its protein product is CASSQAMVAYEQYF.

This clonotype was counted ten times or more. The CDR3, as DNA: TGTGCCAGCAGCTTACAAGCGGAGAAACAAGAGACCCAGTACTTC. Translated, it gives CASSLQAEKQETQYF. The chain employs TRBV7-2 and TRBJ2-5; a weak D match, TRBD2 (5 bases). V was shortened by 2 bases and J by 2 bases, with 12 bases between the two germline ends. The germline V gene encodes CDR1 SGHTA and CDR2 FQGNSA. The CDR3 extends over 15 amino acids. Looking up the rest from reference TRBV7-2 and TRBJ2-5 gives the full variable domain: GAGVSQSPSNKVTEKGKDVELRCDPISGHTALYWYRQSLGQGLEFLIYFQGNSAPDKSGLPSDRFSAERTGGSVSTLTIQRTQQEDSAVYLCASSLQAEKQETQYFGPGTRLLVL.

CDR3 nucleotide sequence: TGTGCCACCAGTGATGTCCCGGGACGGGGAAGGAATGAGCAGTTCTTC. It encodes CATSDVPGRGRNEQFF. V usage is TRBV24-1 and J usage is TRBJ2-1; the D gene could be TRBD1 or TRBD2 (5 bases each). The CDR3 extends over 16 amino acids. Germline V CDR1 and CDR2: KGHDR, SFDVKD. V gave up 3 bases and J gave up 7 bases, with 18 bases separating them.

This clonotype was detected a few times. This chain uses TRBV7-8 with TRBJ1-1; no clear D gene. Germline V CDR1 and CDR2: SGHVS, FQNEAQ. The CDR3 sequence is 15 residues long. V lost 5 bases to trimming and J lost 5 bases, with 18 bases between them. CDR3 region: CASSPTNSGWTEAFF. CDR3 DNA: TGTGCCAGCAGCCCCACCAATTCGGGTTGGACTGAAGCTTTCTTT. Full variable domain (remainder filled in from reference TRBV7-8 and TRBJ1-1): GAGVSQSPRYKVAKRGQDVALRCDPISGHVSLFWYQQALGQGPEFLTYFQNEAQLDKSGLPSDRFFAERPEGSVSTLKIQRTQQEDSAVYLCASSPTNSGWTEAFFGQGTRLTVV.

This clonotype was detected ten times or more. The chain is built from TRBV15 and TRBJ1-2; TRBD1 is a possible D gene (5 bases). V lost 3 bases, J lost 7 bases, and 9 bases lay in between. Germline V CDR1 and CDR2: LNHNV, YYDKDF (reference sequence). The CDR3 sequence is 12 residues long. Here the CDR3 DNA reads TGTGCCACCAGCAGTCAGGGCGCTGGCTACACCTTC. As protein: CATSSQGAGYTF.

The gene calls are TRBV5-6 and TRBJ2-1, with 8 nucleotides matching TRBD2. V was clipped by 0 bases and J by 1 base; unmatched bases: 6. The CDR3 covers 17 residues. Per germline, CDR1 SGHDT and CDR2 YYEEEE. The CDR3 DNA reads TGTGCCAGCAGCTTGGGAGCGGGGGCCGCGTCCTACAATGAGCAGTTCTTC. Its protein is CASSLGAGAASYNEQFF.

This clonotype was picked up a small number of times. The V call is TRBV6-5, the J call TRBJ1-1; 12 bases are shared with TRBD1. V gave up 2 bases and J gave up 4 bases; unmatched junction bases: 8. The germline V gene has CDR1 MNHEY and CDR2 SVGAGI. The CDR3 covers 17 residues. CDR3 in DNA: TGTGCCAGCAGTTACGGAAAGGGACAGGGGGCAGGCACTGAAGCTTTCTTT. Amino acid sequence: CASSYGKGQGAGTEAFF.

At least ten counts were recorded for this clonotype. The chain is built from TRBV29-1 and TRBJ1-2; D unclear. Deletions cut 0 bases from V and 4 bases from J, with 6 bases between. Per the germline V gene, CDR1 is SQVTM and CDR2 is ANQGSEA. The CDR3 consists of 12 residues. DNA for the CDR3: TGCAGCGTTGAAGAAGGCAGCTATGGCTACACCTTC. Its translation is CSVEEGSYGYTF. The whole variable domain, filled in from reference TRBV29-1 and TRBJ1-2, reads SAVISQKPSRDICQRGTSLTIQCQVDSQVTMMFWYRQQPGQSLTLIATANQGSEATYESGFVIDKFPISRPNLTFSTLTVSNMSPEDSSIYLCSVEEGSYGYTFGSGTRLTVV.

Details on this clonotype: A much larger clone sits a single nucleotide away, making a read error possible. The chain recombines TRBV24-1 with TRBJ2-1; TRBD1 agrees at 9 bases. The DNA end is more similar to TRBJ2-7, so the J call may be wrong. From germline, CDR1 is KGHDR and CDR2 SFDVKD. This CDR3 contains 15 residues. The CDR3 sequence is CATSGGQGLYNEQYF. CDR3 nucleotides: TGTGCCACCAGTGGGGGACAGGGCCTCTACAATGAGCAGTACTTC.

Comment on this clonotype: A much larger clone differs from this one at a single base, so this may be a read error. The chain carries TRBV6-4 and TRBJ2-7, with 8 bases identical to TRBD2. The CDR3 consists of 17 residues. With V trimmed by 10 bases and J by 5 bases, 22 bases remained unmatched. Germline V gene lookup returns CDR1 MRHNA and CDR2 SNTAGT. DNA of the CDR3: TGTGCCACCGAGATACCGTACCATAGCGGGGTACGCCACGAGCAGTACTTC. Translated, it gives CATEIPYHSGVRHEQYF.

Here the CDR3 DNA reads TGTGCCAGCAGTGCCATTAGCGGGGGGGCCCCCTACAATGAGCAGTACTTC. It yields the protein CASSAISGGAPYNEQYF. The chain couples TRBV9 to TRBJ2-1; the match to TRBD2 covers 11 bases. The end of the DNA aligns better with TRBJ2-7, so the J call may be wrong. The CDR3 is made up of 17 amino acids. CDR1 is SGDLS, CDR2 YYNGEE, per germline.

The chain joins TRBV20-1 to TRBJ1-2, with a possible D match to TRBD1 (5 bases). With 0 bases removed from V and 5 bases from J, the gap between germline ends came to 19 bases. The CDR3 extends over 16 amino acids. Germline values: CDR1 DFQATT, CDR2 SNEGSKA (reference sequence). The CDR3 reads CSARDRWGELYYGYTF. The DNA for the CDR3 is TGCAGTGCTAGAGATCGATGGGGGGAGTTGTATTATGGCTACACCTTC.

The chain recombines TRBV19 with TRBJ2-4; the D is unclear. The V and J ends lost 6 bases and 5 bases respectively, with 8 bases between them. In germline, CDR1 is LNHDA, CDR2 SQIVND (reference sequence). The CDR3 consists of 12 residues. The CDR3 region has the DNA TGTGCCAGTAGACACGGCCAAAACATTCAGTACTTC. It translates to CASRHGQNIQYF.

This clonotype was found many times. It may be a read error: a sequence one base away is much more abundant. This chain's CDR3 is CASSPSGGAPEQYF. The DNA for the CDR3 is TGTGCCAGCAGCCCTAGCGGGGGGGCGCCCGAGCAGTACTTC. The chain recombines TRBV12-3 or TRBV12-4 with TRBJ2-5; 12 bases map to TRBD2. Gene TRBJ2-7 matches the end of the DNA better, so the J call may be wrong. The CDR3 is made up of 14 amino acids.

Concerning this clonotype: A much larger clone lies a single base off, so this may be a read error. V usage is TRBV6-2 or TRBV6-3 and J usage is TRBJ1-4; D gene ambiguous. Per the germline V gene, CDR1 is MNHEY and CDR2 is SVGEGT. The CDR3 is 12 amino acids. The V end lost 6 bases, the J end lost 7 bases, and 9 bases lay between the germline ends. CDR3 in DNA: TGTGCCAGCAGGTACCGCGGTGAAAAACTGTTTTTT. This translates into CASRYRGEKLFF.